The 6 T cell receptor beta chains given below trace back to one sample, sequenced in a study of cytomegalovirus exposure and HLA in healthy donors (TCRdb year 2017). Library preparation employed the immunoSEQ multiplex PCR assay. For the multiplex PCR, a mixture combining 60 forward primers for TCR Vbeta segments and 13 reverse primers for TCR Jbeta segments was used. TCRdb took this table from immuneACCESS and kept in-frame rearrangements with V and J called. Such tables lack part of the clones; where checked against another copy, unresolved V genes explain under half of the gap, and the rest is unexplained. Here the sample has roughly 52,000 clones; more than 75% occur a single time. The ten largest account for about 1.5% of the sample. Material for sequencing was PBMCs. Every receptor here comes from a female donor in good health and CMV-seronegative.

CDR3 coding DNA: TGTGCCAGCAGCTTGGAGGGGGACAGGCATGGCTACACCTTC. It is translated as CASSLEGDRHGYTF. The chain links TRBV5-4 to TRBJ1-2; 8 nucleotides line up with TRBD1. Germline V lookup: CDR1 SGHNT, CDR2 YYREEE (reference sequence). V lost 0 bases, J lost 6 bases, and 4 bases stayed unmatched. The CDR3 consists of 14 residues.

This CDR3 is CASSSMNQPQHF. The DNA of the CDR3 is TGTGCCAGCAGTTCTATGAATCAGCCCCAGCATTTT. V and J are TRBV27 and TRBJ1-5; D gene ambiguous. Germline V lookup: CDR1 MNHEY, CDR2 SMNVEV (reference sequence). The V gene lost 4 bases and the J gene lost 4 bases, with 5 bases spanning the gap. CDR3 length: 12 amino acids.

The chain combines TRBV4-1 with TRBJ2-7; D possibly corresponds to TRBD1 (5 bases). CDR3 size: 15 residues. CDR1 is MGHRA and CDR2 is YSYEKL in the germline V gene. V gave up 1 base and J gave up 4 bases, with 14 bases separating them. CDR3 sequence reads: CASSQASGLSYEQYF. As DNA, the CDR3 is TGCGCCAGCAGCCAAGCATCAGGGCTTTCTTACGAGCAGTACTTC.

V usage is TRBV7-2 and J usage is TRBJ1-1; no firm D call. Germline V gene data show CDR1 as SGHTA and CDR2 as FQGNSA. With 2 bases removed from V and 7 bases from J, the gap between germline ends came to 11 bases. The CDR3 runs to 13 residues. The CDR3 region has the DNA TGTGCCAGCAGCTTAAAGACGGGGATTGAAGCTTTCTTT. It is translated as CASSLKTGIEAFF. Combining the CDR3 with reference TRBV7-2 and TRBJ1-1 gives the whole variable domain GAGVSQSPSNKVTEKGKDVELRCDPISGHTALYWYRQSLGQGLEFLIYFQGNSAPDKSGLPSDRFSAERTGGSVSTLTIQRTQQEDSAVYLCASSLKTGIEAFFGQGTRLTVV.

This clone was seen more than once but under ten times. The chain uses TRBV5-8 and TRBJ1-4; tentative D call: TRBD1 (6 bases). Germline V gives CDR1 SGHTS, CDR2 YDEGEE. The V gene lost 5 bases and the J gene lost 3 bases, with 14 bases spanning the gap. The CDR3 has 15 amino acids. The CDR3 bases are TGTGCCAGCAGGGAAACAGGGTTATCTAATGAAAAACTGTTTTTT. Translation: CASRETGLSNEKLFF.

The genes are TRBV6-6 and TRBJ1-1; D remains ambiguous. V lost 0 bases, J lost 0 bases, and 8 bases lay in between. This CDR3 has 15 amino acids. Germline V lookup: CDR1 MNHNY, CDR2 SVGAGI (reference sequence). The CDR3 here is CASSYSRGMNTEAFF. The CDR3 bases are TGTGCCAGCAGTTACTCGAGAGGGATGAACACTGAAGCTTTCTTT.